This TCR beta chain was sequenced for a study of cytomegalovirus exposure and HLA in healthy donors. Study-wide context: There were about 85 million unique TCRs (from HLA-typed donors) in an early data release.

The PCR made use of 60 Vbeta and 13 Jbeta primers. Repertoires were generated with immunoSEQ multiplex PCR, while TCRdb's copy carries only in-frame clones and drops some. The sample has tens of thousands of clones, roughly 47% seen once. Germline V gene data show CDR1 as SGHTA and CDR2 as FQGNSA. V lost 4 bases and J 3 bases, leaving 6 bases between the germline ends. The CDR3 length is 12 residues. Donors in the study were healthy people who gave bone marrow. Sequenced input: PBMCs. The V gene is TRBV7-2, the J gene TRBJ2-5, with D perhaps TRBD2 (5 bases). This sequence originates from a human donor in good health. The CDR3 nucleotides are TGTGCCAGCAGCTCCGGGAAAGAGACCCAGTACTTC. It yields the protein CASSSGKETQYF.